Presented here are 16 T cell receptor beta chains from one specimen sequenced in a study of blood T cells in healthy people across ages. A second PCR of 7 to 11 cycles used a sample-barcoded 5' primer and a J-beta primer mix. Using its own MiXCR run on the 5' RACE reads, TCRdb lists one record per CDR3 protein. The profile covers over a million distinct CDR3 sequences, with approximately 26% appearing a single time and approximately 0.71% taken by the ten largest. These data are also associated with another study on T cells of mothers and their children.

Sequenced input: blood. All receptors come from a girl aged 2 to 10 in good health.

The chain has TRBV18 and TRBJ1-4; TRBD1 might be the D (6 bases). The CDR3 runs to 14 residues. Trimming took off 3 bases at V and 8 bases at J, with 13 bases between the two ends. Germline V lookup: CDR1 KGHSH, CDR2 LQKENI. This CDR3 is CASSPRGSEEKLFF. CDR3 DNA sequence: TGTGCCAGCTCACCCAGGGGATCGGAGGAAAAACTGTTTTTT. Full variable domain (rest looked up from reference TRBV18 and TRBJ1-4): NAGVMQNPRHLVRRRGQEARLRCSPMKGHSHVYWYRQLPEEGLKFMVYLQKENIIDESGMPKERFSAEFPKEGPSILRIQQVVRGDSAAYFCASSPRGSEEKLFFGSGTQLSVL.

This clonotype was counted many times. The chain links TRBV20-1 to TRBJ1-4; D ambiguous. V dropped 6 bases and J dropped 4 bases, with 12 bases sitting between them. Germline V gene sequence: CDR1 DFQATT, CDR2 SNEGSKA (reference sequence). This CDR3 has 13 residues. The CDR3 here is CSAVTAVNEKLFF. In DNA, the CDR3 is TGCAGTGCCGTTACAGCAGTTAATGAAAAACTGTTTTTT.

This clonotype has only a few counts. The V call is TRBV11-1, the J call TRBJ1-2; D not certain. Germline CDR1 is SGHAT and CDR2 is FQDESV (reference sequence). The V end lost 2 bases, the J end lost 3 bases, and 7 bases lay between the germline ends. The CDR3 is 13 amino acids. The CDR3 sequence is CASSLNQDYGYTF. In DNA, the CDR3 is TGTGCCAGCAGCTTAAACCAAGACTATGGCTACACCTTC.

This chain connects TRBV20-1 to TRBJ1-2, with TRBD1 matching over 8 bases. V was pared by 0 bases and J by 8 bases, with 14 bases of the junction left unmatched. The CDR3 is 16 amino acids. Germline CDR1 is DFQATT and CDR2 is SNEGSKA (reference sequence). This chain's CDR3 is CSARDPDREVSGGYTF. DNA for the CDR3: TGCAGTGCTAGAGATCCGGACAGGGAAGTATCAGGAGGCTACACCTTC.

The chain couples TRBV5-1 to TRBJ1-3; 7 nucleotides align to TRBD1. Trimming at V came to 7 bases and at J to 2 bases, leaving 9 bases not matched to a gene. The CDR3 contains 15 residues. Germline assignment: CDR1 SGHRS and CDR2 YFSETQ. CDR3 residues: CASGMTGTTGNTIYF. The CDR3 DNA sequence: TGCGCCAGCGGGATGACAGGGACGACTGGAAACACCATATATTTT. The variable domain in full, completed from reference TRBV5-1 and TRBJ1-3, reads KAGVTQTPRYLIKTRGQQVTLSCSPISGHRSVSWYQQTPGQGLQFLFEYFSETQRNKGNFPGRFSGRQFSNSRSEMNVSTLELGDSALYLCASGMTGTTGNTIYFGEGSWLTVV.

This sequence joins TRBV16 and TRBJ1-5, with a possible D match to TRBD1 (5 bases). The CDR3 totals 15 residues. The V and J ends lost 4 bases and 6 bases respectively, with 16 bases between them. Germline CDR1 and CDR2: KGHSY and FQNENV. In DNA form, the CDR3 reads TGTGCCAGCAGCCTATTCGGGCAGGGAGGTCAGCCCCAGCATTTT. It codes for CASSLFGQGGQPQHF.

V is TRBV18 and J is TRBJ1-2, with D unclear. Between the trimmed V and J ends, which lost 2 bases and 5 bases, there was a span of 9 bases. The germline gives CDR1 KGHSH, CDR2 LQKENI. The CDR3 is made up of 13 amino acids. The chain's CDR3 is CASSPVGKYGYTF. CDR3 DNA sequence: TGTGCCAGCTCACCAGTAGGGAAGTATGGCTACACCTTC.

This clonotype was detected only a few times. The CDR3 bases are TGTGCCAGCAGCGTAAGCGGGACAGGGATCAACGAGCAGTACTTC. Its translation: CASSVSGTGINEQYF. This chain uses TRBV9 with TRBJ2-5, with 9 bases aligning to TRBD1. The J call may be in error: the DNA end matches TRBJ2-7 better. Per germline, CDR1 SGDLS and CDR2 YYNGEE. The CDR3 contains 15 residues.

This clonotype has only one observation. The rearrangement joins TRBV12-5 to TRBJ1-3; D remains unclear. This CDR3 is built from 13 residues. V was trimmed by 5 bases and J by 6 bases, leaving 11 bases between them. Germline loops: CDR1 LGHNT, CDR2 FRNRAP. As DNA, the CDR3 is TGTGCTAGTGGTAACGAGAGGAAAAACACCATATATTTT. It codes for CASGNERKNTIYF.

This clonotype was observed a handful of times. The chain uses TRBV4-1 and TRBJ1-6; 7 bases align to TRBD1. This CDR3 is 16 amino acids long. Trimming at V came to 1 base and at J to 5 bases, leaving 5 bases not matched to a gene. Germline CDR1 MGHRA, CDR2 YSYEKL. CDR3 nucleotides: TGCGCCAGCAGCCAAGTTTGGGACAGAGATAATTCACCCCTCCACTTT. Encoded protein: CASSQVWDRDNSPLHF.

The chain couples TRBV18 to TRBJ2-1; no firm D call. The J call may be in error: the DNA end matches TRBJ2-5 better. There are 13 residues in the CDR3. Germline V lookup: CDR1 KGHSH, CDR2 LQKENI. The CDR3 region is CASSPNLLETQYF. The CDR3, as DNA: TGTGCCAGCTCACCAAACCTATTGGAGACCCAGTACTTC.

V gene TRBV12-3 or TRBV12-4 combines with J gene TRBJ1-2, with a tentative D call TRBD1 (5 bases). CDR3 length: 13 amino acids. With 5 bases removed from V and 3 bases from J, the gap between germline ends came to 10 bases. CDR3 sequence (DNA): TGTGCCAGCAGTGGGGGTAAAGACTATGGCTACACCTTC. It yields the protein CASSGGKDYGYTF.

This clonotype appeared many times. The chain combines TRBV18 with TRBJ2-1, with D unclear. V was clipped by 2 bases and J by 5 bases, with 16 bases between them. The CDR3 consists of 16 residues. The germline CDR1 and CDR2 sequences are KGHSH and LQKENI. CDR3 sequence (DNA): TGTGCCAGCTCACCAGTTAACCGAGACCAAAACAATGAGCAGTTCTTC. Its protein is CASSPVNRDQNNEQFF.

In the case of this clonotype: Since no conserved phenylalanine or tryptophan closes the CDR3, a read error is the likely cause. V is TRBV9 and J is TRBJ1-1; a possible D gene is TRBD1 (5 bases). Trimming pared 3 bases from V and 7 bases from J, leaving 22 bases between. The CDR3 consists of 16 residues. Germline CDR1 is SGDLS and CDR2 is YYNGEE. CDR3 DNA sequence: TGTGCCAGCAGCGCGAGTTCTGGGGGGGTACCTTTTGAAGCTTTCCTT. This translates into CASSASSGGVPFEAFL.

The table lists this clonotype with many counts. V and J are TRBV24-1 and TRBJ2-1; TRBD1 or TRBD2 may be the D gene (5 bases each). The CDR3 extends over 15 amino acids. V was trimmed by 5 bases and J by 9 bases, leaving 19 bases between them. Germline values: CDR1 KGHDR, CDR2 SFDVKD. The CDR3 loop reads CATSGWDAKGFEQFF. CDR3 sequence (DNA): TGTGCCACCAGTGGGTGGGACGCCAAGGGGTTTGAGCAGTTCTTC.

V and J are TRBV29-1 and TRBJ2-5; D gene unclear. The last part of the DNA fits TRBJ2-7 better; the J call may be wrong. Looked up from germline, CDR1 is SQVTM and CDR2 is ANQGSEA. The CDR3 extends over 11 amino acids. The CDR3 DNA sequence: TGCAGCGCCCGCAAGCTTGACGAGCAGTACTTC. Its protein is CSARKLDEQYF.